The 20 T cell receptor beta chains presented below share a single source sample, sequenced in a study of blood T cell repertoires in COVID-19. Profiling relied on immunoSEQ multiplex PCR, and the TCRdb table lists in-frame clones only, not all of them. Of around 200,000 clones listed, 84% were seen once; the top ten hold under 3%. Sequencing used peripheral blood. The source is a human donor with acute or convalescent COVID-19. The donor label of this sample is uncertain.

Points on this clone: This sample includes further DNA sequences coding for the same CDR3. The CDR3 sequence: CASSPRGGDQPQHF. The DNA of the CDR3 is TGTGCCAGCTCACCACGTGGGGGGGATCAGCCCCAGCATTTT. V gene TRBV18 combines with J gene TRBJ1-5; perhaps TRBD1 as D (5 bases). Trimming removed 1 base at V and 5 bases at J, with 9 bases between. Germline V CDR1 and CDR2: KGHSH, LQKENI. The CDR3 totals 14 residues.

The rearrangement links TRBV7-3 to TRBJ2-1, with D possibly TRBD2 on 6 matching bases. The V and J ends lost 4 bases and 1 base respectively, with 8 bases between them. Germline V gene data show CDR1 as SGHTA and CDR2 as FQGTGA. The CDR3 is 14 residues long. DNA of the CDR3: TGTGCCAGCAGCTCGGGAGTGTCCTACAATGAGCAGTTCTTC. Protein sequence: CASSSGVSYNEQFF.

V gene TRBV19 combines with J gene TRBJ2-1; 9 positions match TRBD2. The germline CDR1 and CDR2 sequences are LNHDA and SQIVND (reference sequence). V lost 3 bases, J lost 7 bases, and 7 bases stayed unmatched. CDR3 length: 15 residues. As DNA, the CDR3 is TGTGCCAGTAGTATGCGGGAGGGCCTTGGAAATGAGCAGTTCTTC. It codes for CASSMREGLGNEQFF.

The genes are TRBV11-2 and TRBJ2-7; 7 bases align to TRBD2. J was trimmed by 5 bases and V by 0 bases; bases with no gene match: 7. The germline CDR1 and CDR2 sequences are SGHAT and FQNNGV. The CDR3 runs 15 residues. CDR3: CASSLDRLSGNEQYF. Here the CDR3 DNA reads TGTGCCAGCAGCTTAGACCGGCTAAGCGGGAACGAGCAGTACTTC.

The DNA of the CDR3 is TGCGCCAGCAGCGCGAAGCAGGGGGCAATGAACACTGAAGCTTTCTTT. Residues: CASSAKQGAMNTEAFF. V is TRBV5-1 and J is TRBJ1-1; 8 positions match TRBD1. The germline gives CDR1 SGHRS, CDR2 YFSETQ. CDR3 size: 16 residues. V was clipped by 4 bases and J by 0 bases; unmatched bases: 8.

The chain uses TRBV15 and TRBJ1-5; tentative D call: TRBD1 (6 bases). Germline V gene data show CDR1 as LNHNV and CDR2 as YYDKDF (reference sequence). Trimming stripped 0 bases from V and 0 bases from J, with 15 bases between. The CDR3 runs to 18 residues. The CDR3 reads CATSRDGGGQYSNQPQHF. The CDR3 nucleotides read TGTGCCACCAGCAGAGATGGGGGCGGCCAATATAGCAATCAGCCCCAGCATTTT.

The rearrangement uses TRBV5-6 and TRBJ2-7; the D gene is possibly TRBD2 (6 bases). CDR3 length equals 15 residues. Germline V lookup: CDR1 SGHDT, CDR2 YYEEEE. Trimming cost V 0 bases and J 7 bases, with 17 bases left between them. CDR3 nucleotides: TGTGCCAGCAGCTTGGGTAGCGGACTTTCGTGGGAGCAGTACTTC. Translated, it gives CASSLGSGLSWEQYF.

The chain carries TRBV10-3 and TRBJ1-1; TRBD1 matches 11 bases. CDR3 length: 15 residues. V was clipped by 4 bases and J by 4 bases; unmatched bases: 5. Germline CDR1 ENHRY, CDR2 SYGVKD. CDR3 sequence reads: CAISAGTGGTTEAFF. DNA for the CDR3: TGTGCCATCAGTGCAGGGACAGGGGGGACCACTGAAGCTTTCTTT.

The genes are TRBV12-3 or TRBV12-4 and TRBJ2-5, with 7 bases lining up with TRBD2. V trimming: 7 bases; J trimming: 5 bases; junction bases outside the gene matches: 7. The CDR3 sequence is 13 residues long. DNA of the CDR3: TGTGCCAGCAATGGCGGGAGTAGGGAGACCCAGTACTTC. Translating gives CASNGGSRETQYF.

DNA for the CDR3: TGTGCCAGCAGCTACACCTCCCAGACTAACGCCGAGCAGTACTTC. Residues: CASSYTSQTNAEQYF. This chain joins TRBV14 and TRBJ2-7, with D possibly TRBD2 on 5 matching bases. The CDR3 runs 15 residues. The V gene lost 5 bases and the J gene lost 6 bases, with 20 bases spanning the gap. Germline CDR1 reads SGHDN; CDR2 reads FVKESK.

This rearrangement joins TRBV5-6 to TRBJ2-7, with a tentative D call TRBD2 (5 bases). CDR3 size: 15 residues. CDR1 SGHDT and CDR2 YYEEEE come from the germline V gene. V was cut by 0 bases and J by 2 bases, with 12 bases left in between. Written as DNA, the CDR3 is TGTGCCAGCAGCTTGGCACCCGGGGAGACCTACGAGCAGTACTTC. It codes for CASSLAPGETYEQYF.

V is TRBV6-1 and J is TRBJ2-3; possibly TRBD1 for D (6 bases). This CDR3 contains 14 residues. Germline lookup yields CDR1 MNHNS and CDR2 SASEGT. The V and J ends lost 3 bases and 6 bases respectively, with 13 bases between them. This CDR3 reads CASSEGQGWDTQYF. DNA for the CDR3: TGTGCCAGCAGTGAGGGCCAGGGGTGGGATACGCAGTATTTT.

This chain connects TRBV29-1 to TRBJ1-4; the match to TRBD1 covers 10 bases. The V and J ends lost 3 bases and 6 bases, in that order; junction bases with no gene match: 1. The CDR3 has 13 residues. In germline, CDR1 is SQVTM, CDR2 ANQGSEA. CDR3 residues: CSVEGTGDEKLFF. DNA of the CDR3: TGCAGCGTTGAGGGGACAGGGGATGAAAAACTGTTTTTT.

This rearrangement joins TRBV9 to TRBJ2-5; D is perhaps TRBD2 (5 bases). Germline CDR1 is SGDLS and CDR2 is YYNGEE. The CDR3 runs 15 residues. The V and J ends lost 4 bases and 0 bases respectively, with 13 bases between them. Written as DNA, the CDR3 is TGTGCCAGCAGCTCCTCCGGCGGGTACCAAGAGACCCAGTACTTC. It specifies CASSSSGGYQETQYF. Drawing the rest from reference TRBV9 and TRBJ2-5, the complete variable domain is DSGVTQTPKHLITATGQRVTLRCSPRSGDLSVYWYQQSLDQGLQFLIQYYNGEERAKGNILERFSAQQFPDLHSELNLSSLELGDSALYFCASSSSGGYQETQYFGPGTRLLVL.

The V gene is TRBV30, the J gene TRBJ1-2, with 8 bases fitting TRBD1. Germline values: CDR1 GTSNPN, CDR2 SVGIG (reference sequence). J lost 3 bases, V lost 4 bases, and 4 bases had no gene match. This CDR3 spans 13 amino acids. The CDR3 nucleotides are TGTGCCTGGAATACAGGGGGGGACTATGGCTACACCTTC. The encoded protein is CAWNTGGDYGYTF.

The V call is TRBV19, the J call TRBJ1-5; a possible D gene is TRBD1 (6 bases). Per germline, CDR1 LNHDA and CDR2 SQIVND (reference sequence). Trimming stripped 9 bases from V and 6 bases from J, with 12 bases between. CDR3 length: 12 amino acids. CDR3 sequence: CASTGFGQPQHF. The DNA of the CDR3 is TGTGCCAGCACAGGGTTTGGTCAGCCCCAGCATTTT.

Worth noting for this clone: The same CDR3 also results from other DNA sequences found in this sample. This rearrangement joins TRBV18 to TRBJ2-7, with 7 bases aligning to TRBD1. J was trimmed by 2 bases and V by 2 bases; bases with no gene match: 3. The V gene's germline CDR1 is KGHSH and CDR2 LQKENI. The CDR3 consists of 14 residues. CDR3 in amino acids: CASSPAGTAYEQYF. CDR3 coding DNA: TGTGCCAGCTCACCAGCCGGGACAGCCTACGAGCAGTACTTC.

This clone was seen repeatedly, ten times or more. The V call is TRBV30, the J call TRBJ1-1; D not resolved. The CDR3 length is 12 residues. Germline CDR1 reads GTSNPN; CDR2 reads SVGIG (reference sequence). Between the trimmed V and J ends, which lost 2 bases and 1 base, there was a span of 5 bases. In DNA, the CDR3 is TGTGCCTGGAGTAACGGGAACACTGAAGCTTTCTTT. Amino acid sequence: CAWSNGNTEAFF.

This rearrangement joins TRBV19 to TRBJ1-5, with a weak D call TRBD1 (6 bases). The CDR3 has 16 amino acids. Per the germline V gene, CDR1 is LNHDA and CDR2 is SQIVND (reference sequence). V gave up 3 bases and J gave up 2 bases, with 14 bases separating them. CDR3 nucleotides: TGTGCCAGTAGTATGGTACCGGGGGGCGGCAATCAGCCCCAGCATTTT. This sequence encodes CASSMVPGGGNQPQHF. Supplemented by reference TRBV19 and TRBJ1-5, the full variable domain reads DGGITQSPKYLFRKEGQNVTLSCEQNLNHDAMYWYRQDPGQGLRLIYYSQIVNDFQKGDIAEGYSVSREKKESFPLTVTSAQKNPTAFYLCASSMVPGGGNQPQHFGDGTRLSIL.

CDR3 in amino acids: CASSLGQNYGYTF. The DNA of the CDR3 is TGTGCCAGCAGTTTGGGGCAGAACTATGGCTACACCTTC. This sequence joins TRBV28 and TRBJ1-2, with a tentative D call TRBD1 (5 bases). Trimming stripped 3 bases from V and 2 bases from J, with 7 bases between. This CDR3 contains 13 residues. Germline CDR1 MDHEN, CDR2 SYDVKM.